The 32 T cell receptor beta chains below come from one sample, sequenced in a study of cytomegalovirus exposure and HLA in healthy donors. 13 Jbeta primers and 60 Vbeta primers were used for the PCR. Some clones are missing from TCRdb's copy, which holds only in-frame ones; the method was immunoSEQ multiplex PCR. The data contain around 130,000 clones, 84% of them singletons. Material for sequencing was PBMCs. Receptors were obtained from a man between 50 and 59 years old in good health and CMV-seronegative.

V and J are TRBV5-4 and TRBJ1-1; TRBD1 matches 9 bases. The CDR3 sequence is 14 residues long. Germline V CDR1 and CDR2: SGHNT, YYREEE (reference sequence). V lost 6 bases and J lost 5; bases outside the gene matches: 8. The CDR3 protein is CASTMGQGYTEAFF. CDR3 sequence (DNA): TGTGCCAGCACCATGGGACAGGGTTATACTGAAGCTTTCTTT.

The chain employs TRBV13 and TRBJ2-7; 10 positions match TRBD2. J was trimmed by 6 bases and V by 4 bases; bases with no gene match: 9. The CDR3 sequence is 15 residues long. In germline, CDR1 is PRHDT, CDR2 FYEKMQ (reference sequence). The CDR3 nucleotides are TGTGCCAGCAGCTCCACTAGCGGGGCGGGGCGCGAGCAGTACTTC. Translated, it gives CASSSTSGAGREQYF. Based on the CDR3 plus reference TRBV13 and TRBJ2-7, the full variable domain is AAGVIQSPRHLIKEKRETATLKCYPIPRHDTVYWYQQGPGQDPQFLISFYEKMQSDKGSIPDRFSAQQFSDYHSELNMSSLELGDSALYFCASSSTSGAGREQYFGPGTRLTVT.

The CDR3 region is CASSDREGYGYTF. For the CDR3, the DNA is TGTGCCAGCAGTGATAGGGAGGGCTATGGCTACACCTTC. The gene calls are TRBV25-1 and TRBJ1-2; no reliable D call. V was cut by 3 bases and J by 4 bases, with 9 bases left in between. Germline CDR1 MGHDK, CDR2 SYGVNS. The CDR3 loop spans 13 amino acids.

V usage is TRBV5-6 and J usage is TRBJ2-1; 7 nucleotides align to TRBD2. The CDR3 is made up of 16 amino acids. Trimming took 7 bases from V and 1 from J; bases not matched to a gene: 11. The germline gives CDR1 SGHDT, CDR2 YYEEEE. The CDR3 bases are TGTGCCAGCGTTGCGGGCGGGGGATGGTCCTACAATGAGCAGTTCTTC. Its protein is CASVAGGGWSYNEQFF.

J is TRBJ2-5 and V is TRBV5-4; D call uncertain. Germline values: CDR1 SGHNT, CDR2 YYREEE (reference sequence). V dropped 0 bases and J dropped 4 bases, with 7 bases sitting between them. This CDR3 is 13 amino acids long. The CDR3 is CASSLAGRETQYF. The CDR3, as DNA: TGTGCCAGCAGCTTGGCTGGTAGAGAGACCCAGTACTTC.

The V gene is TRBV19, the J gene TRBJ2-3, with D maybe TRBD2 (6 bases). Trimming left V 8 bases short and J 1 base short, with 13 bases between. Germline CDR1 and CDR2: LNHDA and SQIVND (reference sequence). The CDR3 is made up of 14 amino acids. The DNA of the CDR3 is TGTGCCAGTCAGGTGGCGGGACGCACAGATACGCAGTATTTT. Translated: CASQVAGRTDTQYF.

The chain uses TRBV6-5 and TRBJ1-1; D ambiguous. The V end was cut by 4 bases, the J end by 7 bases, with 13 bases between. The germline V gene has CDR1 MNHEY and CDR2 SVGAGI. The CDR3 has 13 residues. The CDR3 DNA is TGTGCCAGCAGTTCCGGGGAGGGCCGTGAAGCTTTCTTT. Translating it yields CASSSGEGREAFF.

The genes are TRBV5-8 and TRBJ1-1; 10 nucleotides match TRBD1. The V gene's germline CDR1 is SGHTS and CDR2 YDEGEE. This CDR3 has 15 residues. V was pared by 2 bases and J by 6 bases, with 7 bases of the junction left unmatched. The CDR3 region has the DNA TGTGCCAGCAGCTTCCGACAGGGGGCGCGTTCTGAAGCTTTCTTT. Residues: CASSFRQGARSEAFF.

This CDR3 is CASSEGEDRPGLYGYTF. DNA for the CDR3: TGTGCCAGCAGTGAAGGGGAGGACAGGCCGGGGCTCTATGGCTACACCTTC. This chain links TRBV6-1 with TRBJ1-2; 7 positions match TRBD1. The germline V gene encodes CDR1 MNHNS and CDR2 SASEGT. Unmatched junction bases numbered 12, after V lost 1 base and J lost 4 bases. The CDR3 covers 17 residues.

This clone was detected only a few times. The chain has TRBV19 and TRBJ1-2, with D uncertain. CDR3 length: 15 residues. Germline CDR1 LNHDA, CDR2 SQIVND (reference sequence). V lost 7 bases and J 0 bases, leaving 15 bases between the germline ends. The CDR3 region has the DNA TGTGCCAGTAATCACGTGGGCCGAGCTAACTATGGCTACACCTTC. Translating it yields CASNHVGRANYGYTF. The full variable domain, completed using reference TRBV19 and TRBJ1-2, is DGGITQSPKYLFRKEGQNVTLSCEQNLNHDAMYWYRQDPGQGLRLIYYSQIVNDFQKGDIAEGYSVSREKKESFPLTVTSAQKNPTAFYLCASNHVGRANYGYTFGSGTRLTVV.

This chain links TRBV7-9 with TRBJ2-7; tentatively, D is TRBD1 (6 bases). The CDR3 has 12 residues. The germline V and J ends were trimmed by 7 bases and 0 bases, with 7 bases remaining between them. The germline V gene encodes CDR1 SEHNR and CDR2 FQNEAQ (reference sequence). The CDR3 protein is CASTGDSYEQYF. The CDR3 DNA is TGTGCCAGCACAGGGGACTCCTACGAGCAGTACTTC.

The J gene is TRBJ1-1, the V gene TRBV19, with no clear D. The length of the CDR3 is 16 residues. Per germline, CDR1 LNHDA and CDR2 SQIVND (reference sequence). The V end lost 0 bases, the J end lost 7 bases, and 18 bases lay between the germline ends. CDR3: CASSIELPALSGEAFF. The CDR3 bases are TGTGCCAGTAGTATAGAGCTCCCGGCTTTAAGCGGTGAAGCTTTCTTT. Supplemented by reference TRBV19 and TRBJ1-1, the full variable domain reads DGGITQSPKYLFRKEGQNVTLSCEQNLNHDAMYWYRQDPGQGLRLIYYSQIVNDFQKGDIAEGYSVSREKKESFPLTVTSAQKNPTAFYLCASSIELPALSGEAFFGQGTRLTVV.

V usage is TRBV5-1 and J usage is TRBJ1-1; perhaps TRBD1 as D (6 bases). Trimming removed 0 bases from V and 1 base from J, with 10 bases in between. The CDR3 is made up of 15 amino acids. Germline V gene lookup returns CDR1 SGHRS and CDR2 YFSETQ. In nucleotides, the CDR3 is TGCGCCAGCAGCTTGGATCCAGGGGAGAACACTGAAGCTTTCTTT. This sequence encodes CASSLDPGENTEAFF.

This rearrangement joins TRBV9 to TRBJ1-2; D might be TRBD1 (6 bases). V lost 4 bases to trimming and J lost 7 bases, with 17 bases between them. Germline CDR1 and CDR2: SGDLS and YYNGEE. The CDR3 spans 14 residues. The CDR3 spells CASSQPGVGGGYTF. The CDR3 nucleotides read TGTGCCAGCAGCCAACCAGGGGTTGGGGGTGGCTACACCTTC.

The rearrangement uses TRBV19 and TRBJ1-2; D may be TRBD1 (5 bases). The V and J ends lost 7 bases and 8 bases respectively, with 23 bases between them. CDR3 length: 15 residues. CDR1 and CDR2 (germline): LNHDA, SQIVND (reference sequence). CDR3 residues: CASIPGDLGSSGYTF. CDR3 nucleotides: TGTGCCAGTATCCCGGGGGACCTAGGCTCATCCGGCTACACCTTC.

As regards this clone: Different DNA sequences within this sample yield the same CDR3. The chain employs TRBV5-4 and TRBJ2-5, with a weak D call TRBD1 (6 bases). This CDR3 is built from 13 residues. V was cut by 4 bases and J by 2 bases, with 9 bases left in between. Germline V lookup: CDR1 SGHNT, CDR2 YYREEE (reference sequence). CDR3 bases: TGTGCCAGCAGCCTCGACAGGCAAGAGACCCAGTACTTC. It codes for CASSLDRQETQYF.

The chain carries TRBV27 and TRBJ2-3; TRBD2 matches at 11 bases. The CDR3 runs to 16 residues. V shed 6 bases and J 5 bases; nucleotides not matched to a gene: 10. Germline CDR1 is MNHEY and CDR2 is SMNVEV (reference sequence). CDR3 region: CASRNRLAGKLDTQYF. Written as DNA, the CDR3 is TGTGCCAGCAGGAACAGACTAGCGGGGAAGTTAGATACGCAGTATTTT.

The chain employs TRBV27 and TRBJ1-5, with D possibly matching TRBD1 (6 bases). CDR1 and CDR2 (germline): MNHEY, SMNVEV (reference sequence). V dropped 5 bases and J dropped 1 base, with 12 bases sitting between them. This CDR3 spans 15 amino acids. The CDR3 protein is CASSITGTSNQPQHF. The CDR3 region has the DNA TGTGCCAGCAGTATCACAGGGACAAGCAATCAGCCCCAGCATTTT.

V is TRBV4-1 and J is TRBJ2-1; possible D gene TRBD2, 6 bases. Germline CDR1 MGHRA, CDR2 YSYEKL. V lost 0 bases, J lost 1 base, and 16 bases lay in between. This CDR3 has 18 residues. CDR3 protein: CASSQDATGTPSYNEQFF. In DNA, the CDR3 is TGCGCCAGCAGCCAAGATGCAACCGGGACTCCTTCCTACAATGAGCAGTTCTTC.

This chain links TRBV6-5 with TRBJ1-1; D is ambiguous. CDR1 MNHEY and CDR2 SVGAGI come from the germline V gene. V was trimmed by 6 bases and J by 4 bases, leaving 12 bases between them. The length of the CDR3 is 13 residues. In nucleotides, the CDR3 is TGTGCCAGCAGCCCAGAACCCCTCACTGAAGCTTTCTTT. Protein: CASSPEPLTEAFF.

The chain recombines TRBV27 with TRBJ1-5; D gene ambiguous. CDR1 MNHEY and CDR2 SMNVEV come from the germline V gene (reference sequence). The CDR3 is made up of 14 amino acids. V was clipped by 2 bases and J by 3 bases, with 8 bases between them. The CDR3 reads CASSLRGFNQPQHF. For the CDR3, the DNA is TGTGCCAGCAGTTTACGAGGTTTCAATCAGCCCCAGCATTTT.

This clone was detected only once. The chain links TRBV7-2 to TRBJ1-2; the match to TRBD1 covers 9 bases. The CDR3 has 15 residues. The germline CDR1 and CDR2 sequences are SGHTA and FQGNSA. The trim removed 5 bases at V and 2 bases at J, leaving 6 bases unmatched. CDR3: CASSTRTGANYGYTF. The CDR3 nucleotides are TGTGCCAGCAGCACCCGGACAGGGGCGAACTATGGCTACACCTTC.

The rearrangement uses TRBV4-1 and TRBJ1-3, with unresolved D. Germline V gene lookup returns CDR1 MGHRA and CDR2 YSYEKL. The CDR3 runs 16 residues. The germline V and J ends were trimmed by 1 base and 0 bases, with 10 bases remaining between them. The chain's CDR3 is CASSQVYSLSGNTIYF. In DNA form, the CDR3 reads TGCGCCAGCAGCCAAGTCTACAGTCTCTCTGGAAACACCATATATTTT.

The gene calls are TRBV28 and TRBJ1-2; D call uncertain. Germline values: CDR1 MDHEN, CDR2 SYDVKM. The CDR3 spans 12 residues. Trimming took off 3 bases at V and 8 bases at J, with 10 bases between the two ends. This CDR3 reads CASSFGTEGYTF. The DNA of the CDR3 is TGTGCCAGCAGTTTCGGAACAGAGGGCTACACCTTC.

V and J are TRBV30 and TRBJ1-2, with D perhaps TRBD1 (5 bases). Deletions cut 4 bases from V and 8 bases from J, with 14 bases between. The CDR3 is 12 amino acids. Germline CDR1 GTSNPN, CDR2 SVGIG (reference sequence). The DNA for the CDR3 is TGTGCCTGGACTCAGGGCGGCGCGGGCTACACCTTC. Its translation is CAWTQGGAGYTF.

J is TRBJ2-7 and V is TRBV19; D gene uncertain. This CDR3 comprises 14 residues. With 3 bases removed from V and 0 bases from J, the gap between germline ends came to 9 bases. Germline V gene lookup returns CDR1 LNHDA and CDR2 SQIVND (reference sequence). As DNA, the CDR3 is TGTGCCAGTAGTATTGGGCACAGCTCCTACGAGCAGTACTTC. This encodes CASSIGHSSYEQYF.

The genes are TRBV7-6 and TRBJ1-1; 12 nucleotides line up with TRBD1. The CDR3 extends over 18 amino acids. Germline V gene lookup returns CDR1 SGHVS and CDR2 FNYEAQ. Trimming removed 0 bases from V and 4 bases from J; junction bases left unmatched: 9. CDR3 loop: CASSLAVGTGGAGTEAFF. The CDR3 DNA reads TGTGCCAGCAGCTTAGCAGTAGGGACAGGGGGCGCGGGCACTGAAGCTTTCTTT.

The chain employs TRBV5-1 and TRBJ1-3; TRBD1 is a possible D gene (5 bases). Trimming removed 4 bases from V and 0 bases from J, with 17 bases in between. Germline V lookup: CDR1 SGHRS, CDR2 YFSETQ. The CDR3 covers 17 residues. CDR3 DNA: TGCGCCAGCAGCCGGTGGGGGGGATCCTCCTCTGGAAACACCATATATTTT. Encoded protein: CASSRWGGSSSGNTIYF. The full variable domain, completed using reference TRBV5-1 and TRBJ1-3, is KAGVTQTPRYLIKTRGQQVTLSCSPISGHRSVSWYQQTPGQGLQFLFEYFSETQRNKGNFPGRFSGRQFSNSRSEMNVSTLELGDSALYLCASSRWGGSSSGNTIYFGEGSWLTVV.

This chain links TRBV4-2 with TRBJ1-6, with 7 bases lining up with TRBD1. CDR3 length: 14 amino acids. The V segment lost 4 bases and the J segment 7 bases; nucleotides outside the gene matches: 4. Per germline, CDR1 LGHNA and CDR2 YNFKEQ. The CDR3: CASSRQGDNSPLHF. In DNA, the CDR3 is TGTGCCAGCAGCCGACAGGGTGACAATTCACCCCTCCACTTT.

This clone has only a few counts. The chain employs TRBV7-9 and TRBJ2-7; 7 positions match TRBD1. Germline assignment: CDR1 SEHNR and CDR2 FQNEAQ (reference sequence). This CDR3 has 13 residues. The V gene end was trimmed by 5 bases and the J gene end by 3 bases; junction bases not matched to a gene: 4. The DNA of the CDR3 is TGTGCCAGCAGCCCCTCAGGGGGCTACGAGCAGTACTTC. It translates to CASSPSGGYEQYF.

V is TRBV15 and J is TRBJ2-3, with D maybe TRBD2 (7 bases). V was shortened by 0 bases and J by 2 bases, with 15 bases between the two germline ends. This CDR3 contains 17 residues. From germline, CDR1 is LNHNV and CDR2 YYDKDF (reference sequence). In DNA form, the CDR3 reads TGTGCCACCAGCAGAGATCTGCCGGCGGGGGCCACAGATACGCAGTATTTT. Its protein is CATSRDLPAGATDTQYF. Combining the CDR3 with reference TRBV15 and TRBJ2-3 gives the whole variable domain DAMVIQNPRYQVTQFGKPVTLSCSQTLNHNVMYWYQQKSSQAPKLLFHYYDKDFNNEADTPDNFQSRRPNTSFCFLDIRSPGLGDTAMYLCATSRDLPAGATDTQYFGPGTRLTVL.

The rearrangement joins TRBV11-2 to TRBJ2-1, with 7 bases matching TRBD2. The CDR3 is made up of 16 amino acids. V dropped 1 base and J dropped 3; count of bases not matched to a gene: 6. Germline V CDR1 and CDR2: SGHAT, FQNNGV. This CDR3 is CASSLGPAGSYNEQFF. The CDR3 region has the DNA TGTGCCAGCAGCTTAGGCCCAGCGGGGAGCTACAATGAGCAGTTCTTC.